The TCR beta chain under discussion was sequenced for a study of blood T cell repertoires in COVID-19. As for the study in general: Acute-phase and convalescent COVID-19 samples originated in the United States, Italy and Spain. The analysed material was cDNA or gDNA that came from T cells, B-cell-depleted T cells, or PBMCs.

Original data processing: Estimates of nucleated cell counts were drawn from the amplification of reference gene primers. Method: immunoSEQ multiplex PCR; TCRdb's copy keeps in-frame clones and lacks some. The V and J calls and clone size are taken from that table; D and trimming were inferred from the DNA. The sample records 110,000 to 150,000 clones, around 80% being singletons. This clone has more than one count but fewer than ten. What was sequenced was peripheral blood. This clonotype originated in a woman in her forties or fifties with acute or convalescent COVID-19.

The CDR3, as DNA: TGTGCCAGCAGTTCGACCTCGCTGTCGGGGTACCTCTACGAGCAGTACTTC. The encoded protein is CASSSTSLSGYLYEQYF. The chain is built from TRBV28 and TRBJ2-7, with D perhaps matching TRBD2 (5 bases). V lost 4 bases to trimming and J lost 3 bases, with 22 bases between them. CDR3 length: 17 amino acids. Germline assignment: CDR1 MDHEN and CDR2 SYDVKM.